The T cell receptor (beta chain) under discussion was sequenced for a study of shared clonotypes between healthy human individuals. On the study more broadly: Ranging from 18 to 49 in age, donors were two women and three men.

Participating donors were healthy, HIV-negative adults free of recent acute infections or vaccinations. Germline assignment: CDR1 SGDLS and CDR2 YYNGEE. The V gene end was trimmed by 4 bases and the J gene end by 5 bases; junction bases not matched to a gene: 9. The CDR3 consists of 14 residues. Deep was the level used in running the assay. TCRdb's table, derived via immunoSEQ multiplex PCR, lists solely in-frame clones and lacks some. The sample lists 950,000 to 1,300,000 clones, around 76% seen once, with roughly 1.4% in the top ten. The receptor's source is a man between 18 and 35 years old in good health. This rearrangement joins TRBV9 to TRBJ2-7; 7 bases agree with TRBD1. The sample taken for sequencing was memory CD4+ T cells sorted from blood. Subset indicated: CD45RA-negative fraction. CDR3 residues: CASSPRQGRDEQYF. The DNA for the CDR3 is TGTGCCAGCAGCCCTAGACAGGGAAGGGACGAGCAGTACTTC.